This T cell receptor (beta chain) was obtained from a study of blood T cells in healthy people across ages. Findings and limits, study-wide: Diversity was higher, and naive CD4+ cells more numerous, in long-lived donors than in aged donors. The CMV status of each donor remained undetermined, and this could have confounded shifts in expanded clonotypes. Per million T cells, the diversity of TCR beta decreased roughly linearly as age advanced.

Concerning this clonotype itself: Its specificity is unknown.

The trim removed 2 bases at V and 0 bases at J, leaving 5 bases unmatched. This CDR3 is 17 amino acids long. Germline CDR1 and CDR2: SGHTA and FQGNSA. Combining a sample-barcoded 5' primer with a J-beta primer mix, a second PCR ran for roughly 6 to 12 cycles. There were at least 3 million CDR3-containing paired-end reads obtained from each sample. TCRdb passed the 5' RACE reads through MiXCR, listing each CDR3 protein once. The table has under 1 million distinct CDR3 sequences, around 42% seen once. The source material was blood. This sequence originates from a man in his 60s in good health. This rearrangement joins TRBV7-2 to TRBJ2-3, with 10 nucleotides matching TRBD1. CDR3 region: CASSLKRTGGSTDTQYF. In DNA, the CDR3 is TGTGCCAGCAGCTTAAAAAGGACAGGGGGAAGCACAGATACGCAGTATTTT.